This is a list of T cell receptor beta chains from one sample in a study of blood T cell repertoires in COVID-19. The method was immunoSEQ multiplex PCR; TCRdb's version includes in-frame clones alone and lacks a portion of them. The sample includes around 300,000 clones, 86% of them seen just once. What was sequenced was peripheral blood. The receptors originated from a woman aged 25 to 45 with active or convalescent COVID-19. CDR3s include the opening cysteine and the closing phenylalanine or tryptophan. The D gene is left open where the match is weak. Clone sizes are given selectively: once, few, many, or a class where the clone is expanded.

.,TRBJ1-4,TRBV5-5,.,TGTGCCAGCAGCTTGGTCAGGGCAGATGGAAATGAAAAACTGTTTTTT,CASSLVRADGNEKLFF
.,TRBJ2-4,TRBV7-6,.,TGTGCCAGCAGCCCCCAGGTTGGGTTAGCCAAAAACATTCAGTACTTC,CASSPQVGLAKNIQYF
few,TRBJ2-2,TRBV30,.,TGTGCCTGGAGAACGCAGTCGAACACCGGGGAGCTGTTTTTT,CAWRTQSNTGELFF
once,TRBJ2-1,TRBV6-5,.,TGTGCCATCGCGGGGCCCACCCCGACCTACAATGAGCAGTTCTTC,CAIAGPTPTYNEQFF
.,TRBJ1-5,TRBV30,.,TGTGCCTGGGCCACCGACAGGCCTAATCAGCCCCAGCATTTT,CAWATDRPNQPQHF
.,TRBJ2-7,TRBV6-1,TRBD2,TGTGCCAGCAGTGGCGGGGGGGGCGAAAAGTCTAGCGAGCAGTACTTC,CASSGGGGEKSSEQYF
.,TRBJ1-6,TRBV30,.,TGTGCCTGGAGTGCGAATTCACCCCTCCACTTT,CAWSANSPLHF
.,TRBJ2-7,TRBV11-3,.,TGTGCCAGCAGCTTAAAGGGGGACCCCTCCTACGAGCAGTACTTC,CASSLKGDPSYEQYF
.,TRBJ2-3,TRBV5-1,TRBD2,TGCGCCAGCAGCTTGGATTCGCGGGGGAGCACAGATACGCAGTATTTT,CASSLDSRGSTDTQYF
few,TRBJ1-4,TRBV6-5,.,TGTGCCAGCGGGCTTGGCAGGGAATCCGGAAAACTGTTTTTT,CASGLGRESGKLFF
few,TRBJ1-1,TRBV10-1,.,TGCGCCAGCAGACAGGACATGAACACTGAAGCTTTCTTT,CASRQDMNTEAFF
.,TRBJ2-3,TRBV28,.,TGTGCCAGCAGTATGGGACAAGACACAGATACGCAGTATTTT,CASSMGQDTDTQYF
.,TRBJ2-5,TRBV6-2/TRBV6-3,TRBD2,TGTGCCAGCAGTTACTTTTTTGGCGGGGGATCTCAAGAGACCCAGTACTTC,CASSYFFGGGSQETQYF
.,TRBJ2-5,TRBV27,TRBD2,TGTGCCAGCACTCCGACGGGGGGGTACCAAGAGACCCAGTACTTC,CASTPTGGYQETQYF
.,TRBJ1-5,TRBV6-2/TRBV6-3,.,TGTGCCAGCAGTTTCGGGGGGCCCCAGCATTTT,CASSFGGPQHF
once,TRBJ2-7,TRBV4-2,TRBD1,TGTGCCAGCAGCCAGGAACCAGGGGGAGACTACGAGCAGTACTTC,CASSQEPGGDYEQYF
.,TRBJ1-5,TRBV30,.,TGTGCCTGGAGTCGGTATATAAATCAGCCCCAGCATTTT,CAWSRYINQPQHF
once,TRBJ2-3,TRBV5-1,TRBD2,TGCGCCAGCAGCTTGGGAAGCGGGGGGGGCGGCGATACGCAGTATTTT,CASSLGSGGGGDTQYF
.,TRBJ2-5,TRBV7-2,.,TGTGCCAGCAGCTTAAGCACCGGGACACAAGAGACCCAGTACTTC,CASSLSTGTQETQYF
few,TRBJ1-1,TRBV5-5,.,TGTGCCAGCAGCTTGTCCTGGGGGGGTAAAGGTACAACTTTCTTT,CASSLSWGGKGTTFF
.,TRBJ1-6,TRBV18,.,TGTGCCAGCTCACCACCCGCAGGGGTCTATAATTCACCCCTCCACTTT,CASSPPAGVYNSPLHF
once,TRBJ1-2,TRBV9,.,TGTGCCAGCAGCTCCCACCGAGGGGGGGCAAGGGGTGACTATGGCTACACCTTC,CASSSHRGGARGDYGYTF
.,TRBJ2-7,TRBV2,TRBD1,TGTGCCAGCAGTGGTAAAGCGGGCAGGGGGCTCTACGAGCAGTACTTC,CASSGKAGRGLYEQYF
.,TRBJ1-4,TRBV2,.,TGTGCCAGCAGGCTTGTAGGGGACCCGGGAGGGGCTAATGAAAAACTGTTTTTT,CASRLVGDPGGANEKLFF
.,TRBJ2-5,TRBV28,TRBD1,TGTGCCAGCAGTTTACTCCGGGACAGGGGGCAAGAGACCCAGTACTTC,CASSLLRDRGQETQYF
.,TRBJ2-2,TRBV2,.,TGTGCCAGCAGTGCTTTTATTACAGACCGCAACACCGGGGAGCTGTTTTTT,CASSAFITDRNTGELFF
.,TRBJ1-4,TRBV28,.,TGTGCCAGCAGGGTATCCTACAGGGACGAAAAACTGTTTTTT,CASRVSYRDEKLFF
.,TRBJ2-5,TRBV7-2,.,TGTGCCGGTGCAGGGGCGGGGGACCAAGAGACCCAGTACTTC,CAGAGAGDQETQYF
.,TRBJ1-4,TRBV19,.,TGTGCCAGTAGTGTACAGACGAATGAAAAACTGTTTTTT,CASSVQTNEKLFF
.,TRBJ2-3,TRBV4-1,.,TGCGCCAGCAGCCCATACGGGGGGCCGGGCACAGATACGCAGTATTTT,CASSPYGGPGTDTQYF
.,TRBJ1-4,TRBV3-1/TRBV3-2,.,TGTGCCAGCAGCCTTAGAGGTGAGGAAAAACTGTTTTTT,CASSLRGEEKLFF
.,TRBJ1-6,TRBV28,.,TGTGCCAGCAGTTTGGTGCGACAGATAGGTGGCCGTTCACCCCTCCACTTT,CASSLVRQIGGRSPLHF
.,TRBJ1-2,TRBV7-9,TRBD1,TGTGCCAGCAGCGGGACAGGGTCCTATGGCTACACCTTC,CASSGTGSYGYTF
once,TRBJ1-6,TRBV18,.,TGTGCCAGCTCACTACAGGGATCTCATGGTTCACCCCTCCACTTT,CASSLQGSHGSPLHF
.,TRBJ1-4,TRBV2,.,TGTGCCAGCACTTTGGGCCTTCAGAATGAAAAACTGTTTTTT,CASTLGLQNEKLFF
.,TRBJ1-6,TRBV6-5,.,TGTGCCACTACGCTGGGGCCTAATTCACCCCTCCACTTT,CATTLGPNSPLHF
few,TRBJ2-5,TRBV12-3/TRBV12-4,.,TGTGCCAGCACCAACGTCGGAGAGACCCAGTACTTC,CASTNVGETQYF
.,TRBJ2-5,TRBV7-2,.,TGTGCCAGCAGCCCCGGATGGGGGCCCCAAGAGACCCAGTACTTC,CASSPGWGPQETQYF
.,TRBJ2-7,TRBV10-1,TRBD2,TGCGCCAGTGGTAGCGGGGGGGTCACCTACGAGCAGTACTTC,CASGSGGVTYEQYF
.,TRBJ1-1,TRBV7-9,TRBD1,TGTGCCAGCAGCCCGAGGACAGGGGGGGACACTGAAGCTTTCTTT,CASSPRTGGDTEAFF
.,TRBJ1-5,TRBV2,TRBD1,TGTGCCAGCATCCAGGACAGGGGGGCCAATCAGCCCCAGCATTTT,CASIQDRGANQPQHF
.,TRBJ2-1,TRBV5-4,TRBD1,TGTGCCAGCAGCCCCGGGACAGATTCCTACAATGAGCAGTTCTTC,CASSPGTDSYNEQFF
few,TRBJ1-2,TRBV9,TRBD1,TGTGCCAGCAGCGTAGGACAGGGCATCGGCTACACCTTC,CASSVGQGIGYTF
.,TRBJ1-1,TRBV30,TRBD1,TGTGCCTGGAGTGTCCCGATCCGGGACAGGGGTCTGCGAGGCACTGAAGCTTTCTTT,CAWSVPIRDRGLRGTEAFF
.,TRBJ1-2,TRBV6-5,TRBD1,TGTGCCAGCAGTTTGGAGGACAGGGGGAGCTATGGCTACACCTTC,CASSLEDRGSYGYTF
.,TRBJ1-1,TRBV11-1,.,TGTGCCAGCGACCCCGGGTCGAACACTGAAGCTTTCTTT,CASDPGSNTEAFF
.,TRBJ2-7,TRBV4-1,.,TGCGCCAGCAGCTTGGTCCAGATGAATTCCTACGAGCAGTACTTC,CASSLVQMNSYEQYF
.,TRBJ2-2,TRBV7-3,.,TGTGCCAGCAGCTTAGACAGGCGCCTTCCCGGGGAGCTGTTTTTT,CASSLDRRLPGELFF
once,TRBJ1-1,TRBV19,.,TGTGCCAGCTTCCAGGCGGGCCACACTGAAGCTTTCTTT,CASFQAGHTEAFF
.,TRBJ1-3,TRBV19,.,TGTGCCAGTCACCTTACTAGTGGAAACACCATATATTTT,CASHLTSGNTIYF
.,TRBJ2-7,TRBV7-8,TRBD2,TGTGCCAGCAGCACGATACTCTGGGGGGGCGAGCAGTACTTC,CASSTILWGGEQYF
.,TRBJ1-6,TRBV12-3/TRBV12-4,TRBD1,TGTGCCAGCAGAGGACAGGCCTATTCACCCCTCCACTTT,CASRGQAYSPLHF
.,TRBJ1-2,TRBV7-2,.,TGTGCCAGCAGCTTAGCGGAAGTGGTCGGGTATGGCTACACCTTC,CASSLAEVVGYGYTF
.,TRBJ2-7,TRBV21-1,.,TGTGCCAGCAGCACCGGGACAGGGAGCGAGCAGTACTTC,CASSTGTGSEQYF
.,TRBJ2-4,TRBV6-2/TRBV6-3,TRBD1,TGTGCCAGCAGCCCGACAGGGGGAAACATTCAGTACTTC,CASSPTGGNIQYF
.,TRBJ2-3,TRBV5-1,.,TGCGCCAGCAGCTCACCGGGTACTCCCACAGATACGCAGTATTTT,CASSSPGTPTDTQYF
.,TRBJ2-1,TRBV27,.,TGTGCCAGCAGTTTATATAGCCCGCCTTCCTACAATGAGCAGTTCTTC,CASSLYSPPSYNEQFF
.,TRBJ2-2,TRBV15,TRBD1,TGTGCCACCAGCACCGGACAGGGTAGGAGGGCCGGGGAGCTGTTTTTT,CATSTGQGRRAGELFF
.,TRBJ1-1,TRBV30,.,TGTGCCTGGAGGGCAGGAATGAACACTGAAGCTTTCTTT,CAWRAGMNTEAFF